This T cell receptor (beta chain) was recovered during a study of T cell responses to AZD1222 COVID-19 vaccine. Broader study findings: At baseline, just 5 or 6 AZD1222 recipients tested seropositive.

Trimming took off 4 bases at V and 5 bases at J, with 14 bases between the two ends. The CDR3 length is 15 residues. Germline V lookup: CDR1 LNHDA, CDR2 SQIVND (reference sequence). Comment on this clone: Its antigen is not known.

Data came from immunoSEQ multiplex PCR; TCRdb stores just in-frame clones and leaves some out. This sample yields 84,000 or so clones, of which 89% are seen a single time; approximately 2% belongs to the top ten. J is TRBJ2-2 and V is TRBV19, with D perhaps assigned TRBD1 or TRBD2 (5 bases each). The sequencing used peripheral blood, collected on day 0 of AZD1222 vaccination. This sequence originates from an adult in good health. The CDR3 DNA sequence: TGTGCCAGTAGTAAAGGGGACCCCTATACCGGGGAGCTGTTTTTT. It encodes CASSKGDPYTGELFF.